This TCR beta chain was obtained from a study of T cells after yellow fever vaccination. V lost 1 base, J lost 3 bases, and 12 bases lay in between. This CDR3 comprises 15 residues. Germline CDR1 reads LGHNA; CDR2 reads YNFKEQ. Overall study findings and caveats: Although the secondary response was weaker, it peaked faster, at day 5 versus 15.

The authors made TCR cDNA by 5'RACE template switching, adding a universal primer site and UMIs. TCRdb re-called the 5' RACE reads with MiXCR, one entry per CDR3 protein. The data hold about 510,000 distinct CDR3 sequences, with just over 20% observed a single time. This clonotype was observed a few times. Its antigen is undetermined. The sample in question was PBMCs, obtained roughly 23 days after the first yellow fever vaccination. The clonotype was recovered from a man younger than 30 who received the YFV17D yellow fever vaccine. The rearrangement uses TRBV4-2 and TRBJ1-2; D ambiguous. CDR3 sequence: CASSQAQNSDYGYTF. The CDR3 DNA reads TGTGCCAGCAGCCAAGCCCAGAACTCGGACTATGGCTACACCTTC.